These 2 T cell receptor beta chains originate from one sample sequenced in a study of T cells in Graves' hyperthyroidism and ophthalmopathy. TCR beta CDR3 sequences were amplified from RNA transcripts. During a first-round RT-PCR of the TCR CDR3, the HTBI primer set was used. MiXCR, applied by TCRdb to the multiplex PCR reads, yields one record per CDR3 protein. Of some 500,000 distinct CDR3 sequences listed, 14% are singletons. Source material: blood. The receptors shown here come from a young woman with Graves' hyperthyroidism.

This chain joins TRBV27 and TRBJ1-2; 12 nucleotides align to TRBD1. Trimming removed 5 bases from V and 6 bases from J; junction bases left unmatched: 10. The V gene's germline CDR1 is MNHEY and CDR2 SMNVEV (reference sequence). This CDR3 is 16 amino acids long. In DNA form, the CDR3 reads TGTGCCAGCAGTGGTGCCGGGACAGGGGGCCTCGATGGCTACACCTTC. Translated, it gives CASSGAGTGGLDGYTF.

V usage is TRBV20-1 and J usage is TRBJ1-3, with D uncertain. This CDR3 contains 15 residues. Per germline, CDR1 DFQATT and CDR2 SNEGSKA (reference sequence). Trimming took 0 bases from V and 2 from J, leaving 11 bases between them. The chain's CDR3 is CSARDQRFAGNTIYF. CDR3 in DNA: TGCAGTGCTAGAGATCAAAGGTTCGCTGGAAACACCATATATTTT.